This T cell receptor beta chain came from a study of patients and donors after allogeneic stem cell transplantation. In TCRdb, the RT-PCR reads were re-called with MiXCR into one record per CDR3 protein. The sample contains about 200,000 distinct CDR3 sequences, roughly 40% of which appear only once. Sequences were obtained from blood, either unsorted or a sorted T cell fraction (not recorded which). The TCR originated in a human donor who was either an allogeneic HSCT recipient or a stem cell or donor lymphocyte infusion donor (not recorded which). It is not recorded whose cells these are; they may come from a transplant donor.

The CDR3 loop reads CSPNMVGDPDTQYF. CDR3 coding DNA: TGCAGTCCCAACATGGTGGGAGACCCAGATACGCAGTATTTT. The chain joins TRBV20-1 to TRBJ2-3, with a possible D match to TRBD2 (5 bases). This CDR3 comprises 14 residues. V lost 8 bases and J 4 bases, leaving 19 bases between the germline ends. Germline V gene data show CDR1 as DFQATT and CDR2 as SNEGSKA (reference sequence).